This T cell receptor beta chain was retrieved from a study of blood T cells in healthy people across ages. General study findings and limits: The unknown donor CMV status may have confounded expanded clonotype changes.

There are 16 residues in the CDR3. The germline gives CDR1 MNHNY, CDR2 SVGAGI (reference sequence). V lost 1 base, J lost 5 bases, and 17 bases lay in between. As concerns this clonotype: Its target is not known.

It was with a sample-barcoded 5' primer and a J-beta primer mix that a second PCR of about 6 to 11 cycles was run. From the 5' RACE reads, TCRdb called clonotypes with MiXCR, one entry per CDR3 protein. The sample consists of more than 1 million distinct CDR3 sequences, more than 40% of them appearing once. Sequencing input: blood. This rearrangement joins TRBV6-6 to TRBJ2-5; D possibly uses TRBD1 or TRBD2 (6 bases each). This TCR was recovered from a woman aged 60-75 years in good health. This CDR3 is CASSYYLGRRGETQYF. The CDR3 DNA reads as TGTGCCAGCAGTTACTATCTGGGACGGAGGGGGGAGACCCAGTACTTC.